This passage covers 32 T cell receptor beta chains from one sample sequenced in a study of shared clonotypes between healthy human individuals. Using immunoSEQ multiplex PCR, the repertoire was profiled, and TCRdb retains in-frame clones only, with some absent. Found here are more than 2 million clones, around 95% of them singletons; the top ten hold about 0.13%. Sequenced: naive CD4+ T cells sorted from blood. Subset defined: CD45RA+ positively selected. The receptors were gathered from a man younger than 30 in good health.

CDR3 amino acids: CSVMKGARGTDTQYF. Here the CDR3 DNA reads TGCAGCGTTATGAAGGGAGCTCGAGGGACAGATACGCAGTATTTT. The J gene is TRBJ2-3, the V gene TRBV29-1; a weak D match, TRBD2 (5 bases). The CDR3 consists of 15 residues. Germline assignment: CDR1 SQVTM and CDR2 ANQGSEA. Trimming removed 5 bases from V and 3 bases from J, with 18 bases in between.

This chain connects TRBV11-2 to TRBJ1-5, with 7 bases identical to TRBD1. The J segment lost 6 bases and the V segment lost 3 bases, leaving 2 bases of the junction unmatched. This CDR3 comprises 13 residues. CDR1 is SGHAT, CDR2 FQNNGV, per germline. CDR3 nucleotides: TGTGCCAGCAGCTTGGCAGGGGGTCAGCCCCAGCATTTT. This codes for CASSLAGGQPQHF.

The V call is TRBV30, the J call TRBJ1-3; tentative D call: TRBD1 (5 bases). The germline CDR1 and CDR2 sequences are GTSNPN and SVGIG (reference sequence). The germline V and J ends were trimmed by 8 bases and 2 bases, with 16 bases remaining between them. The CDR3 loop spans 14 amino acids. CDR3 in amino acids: CARTGEPTGNTIYF. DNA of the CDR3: TGTGCCCGGACGGGGGAACCTACTGGAAACACCATATATTTT.

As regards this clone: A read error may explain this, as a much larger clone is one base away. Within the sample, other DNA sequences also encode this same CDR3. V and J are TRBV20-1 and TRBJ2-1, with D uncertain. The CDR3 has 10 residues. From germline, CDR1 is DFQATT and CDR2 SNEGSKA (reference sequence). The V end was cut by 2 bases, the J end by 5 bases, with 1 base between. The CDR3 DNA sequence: TGCAGTGCTAGACACAATGAGCAGTTCTTC. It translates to CSARHNEQFF.

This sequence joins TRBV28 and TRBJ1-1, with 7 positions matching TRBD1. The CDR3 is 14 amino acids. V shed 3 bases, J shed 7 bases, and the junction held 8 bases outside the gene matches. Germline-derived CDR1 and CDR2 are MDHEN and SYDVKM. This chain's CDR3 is CASSLGQRLGEAFF. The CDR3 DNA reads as TGTGCCAGCAGTTTGGGACAGCGTCTGGGTGAAGCTTTCTTT.

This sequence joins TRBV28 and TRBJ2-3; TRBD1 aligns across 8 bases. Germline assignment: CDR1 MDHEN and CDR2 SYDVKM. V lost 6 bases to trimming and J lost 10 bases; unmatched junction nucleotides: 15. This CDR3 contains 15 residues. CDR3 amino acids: CASSPSDRGRGAQYF. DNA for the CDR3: TGTGCCAGCAGCCCCTCTGACAGGGGCCGAGGGGCGCAGTATTTT.

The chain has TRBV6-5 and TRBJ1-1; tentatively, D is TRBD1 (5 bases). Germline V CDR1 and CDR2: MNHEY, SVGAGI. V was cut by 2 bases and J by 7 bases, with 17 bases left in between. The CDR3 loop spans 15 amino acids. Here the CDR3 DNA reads TGTGCCAGCAGTTACAGGTTTGTGGGGGAAATTGAAGCTTTCTTT. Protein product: CASSYRFVGEIEAFF.

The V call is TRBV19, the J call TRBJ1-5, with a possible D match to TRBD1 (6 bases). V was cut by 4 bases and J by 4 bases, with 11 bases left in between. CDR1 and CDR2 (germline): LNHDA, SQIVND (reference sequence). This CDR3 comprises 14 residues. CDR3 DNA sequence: TGTGCCAGTAGTAGCCGGGACACTAATCAGCCCCAGCATTTT. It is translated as CASSSRDTNQPQHF.

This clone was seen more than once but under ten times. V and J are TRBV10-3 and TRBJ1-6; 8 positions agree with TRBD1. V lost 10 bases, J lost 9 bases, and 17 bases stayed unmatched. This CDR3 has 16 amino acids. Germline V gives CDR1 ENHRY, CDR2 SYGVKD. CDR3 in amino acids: CATKGPGGLKGSPLHF. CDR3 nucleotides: TGTGCCACCAAAGGTCCAGGGGGCCTTAAGGGTTCACCCCTCCACTTT.

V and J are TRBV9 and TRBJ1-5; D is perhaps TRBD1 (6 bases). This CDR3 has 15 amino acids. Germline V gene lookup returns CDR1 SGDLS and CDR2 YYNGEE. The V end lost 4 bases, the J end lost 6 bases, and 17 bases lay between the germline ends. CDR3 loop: CASSTTDSLGQPQHF. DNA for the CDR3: TGTGCCAGCAGCACCACGGACAGCCTCGGTCAGCCCCAGCATTTT.

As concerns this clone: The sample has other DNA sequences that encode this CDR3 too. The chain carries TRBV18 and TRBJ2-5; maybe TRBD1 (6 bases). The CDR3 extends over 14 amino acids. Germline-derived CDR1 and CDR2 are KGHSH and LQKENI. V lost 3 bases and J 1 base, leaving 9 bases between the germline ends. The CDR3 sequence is CASSPTGPQETQYF. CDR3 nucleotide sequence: TGTGCCAGCTCACCTACAGGGCCCCAAGAGACCCAGTACTTC. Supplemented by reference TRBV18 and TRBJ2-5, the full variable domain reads NAGVMQNPRHLVRRRGQEARLRCSPMKGHSHVYWYRQLPEEGLKFMVYLQKENIIDESGMPKERFSAEFPKEGPSILRIQQVVRGDSAAYFCASSPTGPQETQYFGPGTRLLVL.

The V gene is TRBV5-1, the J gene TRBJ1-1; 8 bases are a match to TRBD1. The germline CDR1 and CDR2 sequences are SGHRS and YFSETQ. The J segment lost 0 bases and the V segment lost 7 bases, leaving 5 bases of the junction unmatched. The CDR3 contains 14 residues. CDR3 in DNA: TGCGCCAGCCATGCGACAGGGGTGAACACTGAAGCTTTCTTT. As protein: CASHATGVNTEAFF.

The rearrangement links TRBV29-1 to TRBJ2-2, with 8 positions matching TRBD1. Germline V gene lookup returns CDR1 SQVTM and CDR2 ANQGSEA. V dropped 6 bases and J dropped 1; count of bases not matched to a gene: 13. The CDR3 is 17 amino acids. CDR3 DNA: TGCAGCGTGAGGGGGCGATTAGGGACAGGGAACACCGGGGAGCTGTTTTTT. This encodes CSVRGRLGTGNTGELFF.

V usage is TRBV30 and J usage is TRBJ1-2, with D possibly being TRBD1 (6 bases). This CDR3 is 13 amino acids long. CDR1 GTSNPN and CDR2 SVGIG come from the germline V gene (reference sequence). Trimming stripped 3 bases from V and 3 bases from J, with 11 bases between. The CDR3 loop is CAWRDSRHYGYTF. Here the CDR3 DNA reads TGTGCCTGGAGGGACAGTCGTCACTATGGCTACACCTTC.

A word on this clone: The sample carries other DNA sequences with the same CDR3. CDR3 in amino acids: CASGDSGTDTQYF. The CDR3 DNA reads TGTGCCAGCGGGGACAGCGGCACAGATACGCAGTATTTT. The chain links TRBV28 to TRBJ2-3; 7 positions match TRBD1. Germline-derived CDR1 and CDR2 are MDHEN and SYDVKM. This CDR3 region has 13 residues. With 8 bases clipped from V and 1 base from J, the junction kept 3 bases outside the gene matches.

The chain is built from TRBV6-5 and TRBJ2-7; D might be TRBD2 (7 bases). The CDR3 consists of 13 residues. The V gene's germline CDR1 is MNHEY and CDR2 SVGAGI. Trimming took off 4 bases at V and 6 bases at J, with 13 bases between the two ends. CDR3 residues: CASSSVGGREQYF. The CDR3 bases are TGTGCCAGCAGTTCCGTCGGGGGGCGCGAGCAGTACTTC.

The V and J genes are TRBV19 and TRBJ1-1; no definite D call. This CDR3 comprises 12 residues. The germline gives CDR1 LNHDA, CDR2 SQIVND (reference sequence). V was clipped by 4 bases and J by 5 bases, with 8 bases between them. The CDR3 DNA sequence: TGTGCCAGTAGTAAGGGAAGTACTGAAGCTTTCTTT. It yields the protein CASSKGSTEAFF.

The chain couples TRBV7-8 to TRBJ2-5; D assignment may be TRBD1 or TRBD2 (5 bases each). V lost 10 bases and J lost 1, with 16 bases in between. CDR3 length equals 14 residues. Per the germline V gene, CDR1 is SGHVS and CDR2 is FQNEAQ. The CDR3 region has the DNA TGTGCCACCTCTGGGACCCCCGGCCAAGAGACCCAGTACTTC. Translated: CATSGTPGQETQYF.

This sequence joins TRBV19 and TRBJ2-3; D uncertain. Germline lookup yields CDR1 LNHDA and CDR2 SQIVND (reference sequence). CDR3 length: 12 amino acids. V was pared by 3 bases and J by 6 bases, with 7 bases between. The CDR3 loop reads CASSIWSDTQYF. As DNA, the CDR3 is TGTGCCAGTAGTATCTGGAGCGATACGCAGTATTTT.

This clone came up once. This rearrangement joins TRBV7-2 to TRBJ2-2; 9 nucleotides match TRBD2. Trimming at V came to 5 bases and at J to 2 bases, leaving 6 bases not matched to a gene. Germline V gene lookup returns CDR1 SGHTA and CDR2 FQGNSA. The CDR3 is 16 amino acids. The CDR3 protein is CASSLRLAVNTGELFF. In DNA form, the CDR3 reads TGTGCCAGCAGCCTGCGACTAGCGGTTAACACCGGGGAGCTGTTTTTT.

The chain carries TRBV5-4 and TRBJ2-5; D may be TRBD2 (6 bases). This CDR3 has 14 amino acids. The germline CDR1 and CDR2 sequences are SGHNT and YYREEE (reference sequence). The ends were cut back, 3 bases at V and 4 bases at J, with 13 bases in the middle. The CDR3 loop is CASSSNTEGETQYF. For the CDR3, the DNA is TGTGCCAGCAGCTCCAACACGGAGGGAGAGACCCAGTACTTC.

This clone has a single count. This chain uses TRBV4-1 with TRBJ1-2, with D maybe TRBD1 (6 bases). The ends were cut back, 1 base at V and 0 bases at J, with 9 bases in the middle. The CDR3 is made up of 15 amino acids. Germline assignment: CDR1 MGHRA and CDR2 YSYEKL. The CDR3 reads CASSQAGGSNYGYTF. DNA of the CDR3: TGCGCCAGCAGCCAAGCCGGGGGCTCTAACTATGGCTACACCTTC.

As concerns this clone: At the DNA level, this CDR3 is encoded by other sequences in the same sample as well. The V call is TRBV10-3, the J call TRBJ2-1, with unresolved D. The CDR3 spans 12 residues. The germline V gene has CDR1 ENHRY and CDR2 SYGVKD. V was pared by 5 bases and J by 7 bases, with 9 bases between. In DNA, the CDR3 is TGTGCCATCAGTTCCAGTGGTAATGAGCAGTTCTTC. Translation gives CAISSSGNEQFF.

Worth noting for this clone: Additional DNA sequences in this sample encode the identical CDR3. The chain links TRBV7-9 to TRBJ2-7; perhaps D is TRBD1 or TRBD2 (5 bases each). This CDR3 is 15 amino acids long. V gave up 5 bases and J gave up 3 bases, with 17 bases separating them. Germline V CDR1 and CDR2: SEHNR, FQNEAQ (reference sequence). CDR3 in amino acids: CASSLSGAGSYEQYF. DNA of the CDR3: TGTGCCAGCAGCCTAAGTGGGGCAGGGAGCTACGAGCAGTACTTC.

CDR3 protein: CASSQEVLSGRDFYGYTF. CDR3 bases: TGTGCCAGCAGCCAAGAGGTCTTATCGGGACGGGATTTCTATGGCTACACCTTC. The rearrangement joins TRBV14 to TRBJ1-2; perhaps TRBD1 as D (5 bases). V was trimmed by 0 bases and J by 4 bases, leaving 21 bases between them. Germline V gives CDR1 SGHDN, CDR2 FVKESK. CDR3 length: 18 amino acids.

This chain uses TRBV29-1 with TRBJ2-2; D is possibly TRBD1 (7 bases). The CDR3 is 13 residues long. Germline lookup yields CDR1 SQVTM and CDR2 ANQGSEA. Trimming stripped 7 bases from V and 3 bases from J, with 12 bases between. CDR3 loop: CSADREDTGELFF. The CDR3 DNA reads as TGCAGCGCAGACAGGGAGGACACCGGGGAGCTGTTTTTT.

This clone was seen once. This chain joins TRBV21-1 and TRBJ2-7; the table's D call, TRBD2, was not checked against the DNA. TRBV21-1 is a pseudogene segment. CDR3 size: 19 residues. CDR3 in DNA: TGTGCCAGCAGCAAGTTCCCCGGGACTAGCGGGCCTACCTGGGCCGAGCAGTACTTC. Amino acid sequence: CASSKFPGTSGPTWAEQYF.

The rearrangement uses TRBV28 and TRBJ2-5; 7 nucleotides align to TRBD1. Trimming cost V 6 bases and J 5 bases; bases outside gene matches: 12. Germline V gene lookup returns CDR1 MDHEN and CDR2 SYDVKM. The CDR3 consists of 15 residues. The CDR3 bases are TGTGCCAGCAGCACTCCGGGACAGCGGCGGGAGACCCAGTACTTC. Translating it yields CASSTPGQRRETQYF. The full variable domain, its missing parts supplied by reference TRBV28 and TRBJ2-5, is DVKVTQSSRYLVKRTGEKVFLECVQDMDHENMFWYRQDPGLGLRLIYFSYDVKMKEKGDIPEGYSVSREKKERFSLILESASTNQTSMYLCASSTPGQRRETQYFGPGTRLLVL.

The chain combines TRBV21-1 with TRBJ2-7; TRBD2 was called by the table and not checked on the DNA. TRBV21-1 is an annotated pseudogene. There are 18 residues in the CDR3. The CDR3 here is CASSKALFSSGGPCEQYF. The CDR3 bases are TGTGCCAGCAGCAAAGCTTTATTCTCTAGCGGGGGTCCCTGCGAGCAGTACTTC.

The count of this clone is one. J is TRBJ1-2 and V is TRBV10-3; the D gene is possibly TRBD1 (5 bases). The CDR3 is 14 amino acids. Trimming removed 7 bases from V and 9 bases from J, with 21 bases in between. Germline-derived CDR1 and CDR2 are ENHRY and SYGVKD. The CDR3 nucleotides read TGTGCCATCAACGAACTGGGGGGAGCGATAAGCTACACCTTC. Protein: CAINELGGAISYTF.

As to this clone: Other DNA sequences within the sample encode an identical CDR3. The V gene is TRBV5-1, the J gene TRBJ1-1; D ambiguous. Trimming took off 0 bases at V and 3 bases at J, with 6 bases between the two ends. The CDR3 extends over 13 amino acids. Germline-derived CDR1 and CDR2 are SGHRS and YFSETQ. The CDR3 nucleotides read TGCGCCAGCAGCTTGGTCGGGGACACTGAAGCTTTCTTT. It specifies CASSLVGDTEAFF.

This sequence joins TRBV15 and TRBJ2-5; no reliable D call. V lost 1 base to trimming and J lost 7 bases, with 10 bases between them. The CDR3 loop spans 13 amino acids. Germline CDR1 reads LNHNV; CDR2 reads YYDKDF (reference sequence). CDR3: CATSRASTGTQYF. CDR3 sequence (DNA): TGTGCCACCAGCAGAGCCTCCACGGGGACCCAGTACTTC.